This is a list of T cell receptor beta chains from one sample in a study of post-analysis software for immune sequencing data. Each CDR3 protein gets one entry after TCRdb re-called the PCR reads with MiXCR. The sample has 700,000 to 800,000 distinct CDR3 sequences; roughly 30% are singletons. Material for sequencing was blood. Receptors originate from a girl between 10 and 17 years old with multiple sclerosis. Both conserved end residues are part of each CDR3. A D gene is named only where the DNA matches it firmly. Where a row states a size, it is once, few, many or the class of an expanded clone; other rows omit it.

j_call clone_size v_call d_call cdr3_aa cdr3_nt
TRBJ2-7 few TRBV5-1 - CASSPTRAEQYF TGCGCCAGCAGCCCAACTCGGGCCGAGCAGTACTTC
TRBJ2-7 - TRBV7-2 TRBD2 CASSRSTSGPSSTYEQYF TGTGCCAGCAGCCGATCTACTAGCGGGCCCTCCTCGACGTACGAGCAGTACTTC
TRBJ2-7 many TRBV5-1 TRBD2 CASSRQRLAESYEQYF TGCGCCAGCAGCCGTCAAAGACTAGCGGAGTCCTACGAGCAGTACTTC
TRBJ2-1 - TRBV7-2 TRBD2 CASSRSNSGRANEQFF TGTGCCAGCAGCCGTAGCAATAGCGGGAGGGCCAATGAGCAGTTCTTC
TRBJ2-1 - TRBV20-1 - CSARGIGQSWGPNEQFF TGCAGTGCTAGAGGCATCGGGCAGTCCTGGGGGCCGAATGAGCAGTTCTTC
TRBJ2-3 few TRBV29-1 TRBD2 CSVGTSGLTQYF TGCAGCGTTGGGACTAGCGGCCTGACGCAGTATTTT
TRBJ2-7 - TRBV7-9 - CASSFGTPTYEQYF TGTGCCAGCAGCTTCGGGACACCTACCTACGAGCAGTACTTC
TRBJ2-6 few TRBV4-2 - CASSQERIGQRQGANVLTF TGTGCCAGCAGCCAAGAACGGATAGGTCAAAGGCAAGGGGCCAACGTCCTGACTTTC
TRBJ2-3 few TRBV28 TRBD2 CASSPLIAGGTDTQYF TGTGCCAGCAGTCCCCTAATAGCGGGAGGCACAGATACGCAGTATTTT
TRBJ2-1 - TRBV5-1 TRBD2 CASSPSAGRELIGEQFF TGCGCCAGCAGCCCCTCCGCCGGGCGGGAGTTGATTGGTGAGCAGTTCTTC
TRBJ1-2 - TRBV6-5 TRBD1 CASSYRPPRTGLDYGYTF TGTGCCAGCAGTTACCGGCCCCCCCGGACAGGGTTAGACTATGGCTACACCTTC
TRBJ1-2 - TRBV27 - CACSPRRGGAHYGYTF TGTGCCTGCAGCCCTCGTCGGGGGGGCGCCCACTATGGCTACACCTTC
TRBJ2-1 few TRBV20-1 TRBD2 CSARDPSGDYNEQFF TGCAGTGCTAGAGACCCCAGCGGGGACTACAATGAGCAGTTCTTC
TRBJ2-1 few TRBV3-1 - CASSQELVAHEQFF TGTGCCAGCAGCCAAGAGCTGGTAGCGCATGAGCAGTTCTTC
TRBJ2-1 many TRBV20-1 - CSAAWSNEQFF TGCAGTGCCGCCTGGAGTAATGAGCAGTTCTTC
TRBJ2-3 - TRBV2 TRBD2 CASSEYPAGGVDTQYF TGTGCCAGCAGTGAATACCCGGCGGGAGGGGTAGATACGCAGTATTTT
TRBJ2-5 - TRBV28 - CASSLRQTQYF TGTGCCAGCAGTCTAAGACAGACCCAGTACTTC
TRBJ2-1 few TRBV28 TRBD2 CASSLGLAESRYNEQFF TGTGCCAGCAGTTTGGGTCTAGCGGAATCAAGGTACAATGAGCAGTTCTTC
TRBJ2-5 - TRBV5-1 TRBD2 CANSLGSGLAEETQYF TGCGCCAACAGCTTGGGTTCTGGACTAGCGGAAGAGACCCAGTACTTC
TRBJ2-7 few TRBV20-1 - CSARDPATTYEQYF TGCAGTGCTAGAGATCCGGCTACCACCTACGAGCAGTACTTC
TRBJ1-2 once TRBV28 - CASSLTASHVEGYTF TGTGCCAGCAGTTTAACCGCGTCTCACGTTGAAGGCTACACCTTC
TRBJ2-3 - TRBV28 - CASSRRAFADTQYF TGTGCCAGCAGCCGTAGGGCTTTTGCAGATACGCAGTATTTT
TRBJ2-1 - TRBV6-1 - CASSEERLGDNEQFF TGTGCCAGCAGTGAAGAACGTCTAGGAGACAATGAGCAGTTCTTC
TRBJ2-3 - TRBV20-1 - CSARVATTDTQYF TGCAGTGCTAGAGTTGCTACCACAGATACGCAGTATTTT
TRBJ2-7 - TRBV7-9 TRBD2 CASRSGRAEYEQYF TGTGCCAGCCGTAGCGGGAGGGCCGAGTACGAGCAGTACTTC
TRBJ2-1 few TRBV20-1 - CSAARSAGLYNEQFF TGCAGTGCAGCTAGGTCCGCGGGACTCTACAATGAGCAGTTCTTC
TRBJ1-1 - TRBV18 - CASSTDTPGTEAFF TGTGCCAGCTCGACGGACACTCCGGGAACTGAAGCTTTCTTT
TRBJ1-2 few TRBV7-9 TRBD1 CASSAGQYNYGYTF TGTGCCAGCAGCGCGGGACAGTATAATTATGGCTACACCTTC
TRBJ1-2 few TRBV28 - CASSYRDGYTF TGTGCCAGCAGTTACAGGGACGGCTACACCTTC
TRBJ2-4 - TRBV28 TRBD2 CASSLLREGWSKEQYF TGTGCCAGCAGTTTATTGCGGGAGGGTTGGTCGAAGGAGCAGTACTTC
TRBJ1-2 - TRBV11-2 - CASSLGPRSGYGYTF TGTGCCAGCAGCTTAGGGCCCCGGTCGGGCTATGGCTACACCTTC
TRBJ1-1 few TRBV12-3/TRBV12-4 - CASSPLSGNTEAFF TGTGCCAGCAGTCCCCTATCCGGGAACACTGAAGCTTTCTTT
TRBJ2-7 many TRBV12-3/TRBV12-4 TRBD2 CASSSPPVSGRPYEQYF TGTGCCAGCAGTTCACCCCCGGTAAGCGGGAGGCCCTACGAGCAGTACTTC
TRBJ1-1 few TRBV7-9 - CASSLVTGWETEAFF TGTGCCAGCAGCTTAGTAACGGGCTGGGAGACTGAAGCTTTCTTT
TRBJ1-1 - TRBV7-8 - CASSSWPGFEAFF TGTGCCAGCAGCTCCTGGCCCGGATTTGAAGCTTTCTTT
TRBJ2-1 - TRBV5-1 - CASSWGHEQFF TGCGCCAGCAGCTGGGGGCATGAGCAGTTCTTC
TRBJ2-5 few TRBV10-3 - CAISEGRAIFQETQYF TGTGCCATCAGTGAGGGACGTGCCATCTTCCAAGAGACCCAGTACTTC
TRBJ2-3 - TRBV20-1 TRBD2 CSALGLAGADTQYF TGCAGTGCTCTAGGACTAGCGGGAGCGGATACGCAGTATTTT
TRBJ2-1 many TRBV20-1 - CSARRQGGSGEQFF TGCAGTGCTCGCCGGCAGGGCGGGTCTGGTGAGCAGTTCTTC
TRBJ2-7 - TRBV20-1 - CSAVGVQGPHSYEQYF TGCAGTGCAGTGGGGGTCCAGGGGCCACACTCCTACGAGCAGTACTTC
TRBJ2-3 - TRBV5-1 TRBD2 CASSFTTGTSGASTDTQYF TGCGCCAGCAGCTTCACAACCGGGACTAGCGGGGCAAGCACAGATACGCAGTATTTT
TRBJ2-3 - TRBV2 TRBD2 CASKSGGTTDTQYF TGTGCCAGCAAAAGCGGGGGAACCACAGATACGCAGTATTTT
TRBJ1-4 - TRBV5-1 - CASSLPDRVLFF TGCGCCAGCAGCTTGCCTGATAGGGTATTGTTTTTT
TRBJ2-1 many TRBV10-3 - CAISESGGNEQFF TGTGCCATCAGTGAGTCTGGGGGTAATGAGCAGTTCTTC
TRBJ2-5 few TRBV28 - CASSTRARGAQETQYF TGTGCCAGCAGTACCCGGGCCCGGGGGGCTCAAGAGACCCAGTACTTC
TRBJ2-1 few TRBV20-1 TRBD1 CSARDRLSGQGYNEQFF TGCAGTGCTAGAGATCGTTTGTCTGGACAGGGTTACAATGAGCAGTTCTTC
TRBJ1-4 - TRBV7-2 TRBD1 CASSLEGQTNEKLFF TGTGCCAGCAGCTTAGAGGGACAGACTAATGAAAAACTGTTTTTT
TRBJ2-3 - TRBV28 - CASNSPLTDTQYF TGTGCCAGCAATAGTCCCCTGACAGATACGCAGTATTTT
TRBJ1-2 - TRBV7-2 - CASSLDNRGNYGYTF TGTGCCAGCAGCTTAGATAATCGGGGTAACTATGGCTACACCTTC
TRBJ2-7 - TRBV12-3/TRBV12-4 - CASSRGNYEQYF TGTGCCAGCAGTAGGGGAAACTACGAGCAGTACTTC
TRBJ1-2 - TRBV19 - CASRNDQDKEYGYTF TGTGCCAGTAGAAACGACCAAGACAAAGAGTATGGCTACACCTTC
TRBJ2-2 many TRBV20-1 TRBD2 CSAYKAGVAGELFF TGCAGTGCTTACAAGGCGGGGGTTGCCGGGGAGCTGTTTTTT
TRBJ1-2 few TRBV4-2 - CASSQEPDSRTGYTF TGTGCCAGCAGCCAAGAACCGGACAGCCGAACTGGCTACACCTTC
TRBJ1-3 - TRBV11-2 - CASSLVGRSSGNTIYF TGTGCCAGCAGCTTAGTCGGGAGGAGCTCTGGAAACACCATATATTTT
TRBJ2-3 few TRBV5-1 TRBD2 CASSRAGGISTDTQYF TGCGCCAGCAGCCGAGCGGGGGGAATCAGCACAGATACGCAGTATTTT
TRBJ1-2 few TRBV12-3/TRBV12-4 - CASTLGGLSYGYTF TGTGCCAGCACCTTGGGGGGGCTGAGCTATGGCTACACCTTC
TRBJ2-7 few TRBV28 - CASSFRTVPYEQYF TGTGCCAGCAGTTTTAGGACGGTACCCTACGAGCAGTACTTC
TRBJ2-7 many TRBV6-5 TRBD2 CASSGTSGTSYEQYF TGTGCCAGCTCCGGGACTAGCGGGACCTCCTACGAGCAGTACTTC
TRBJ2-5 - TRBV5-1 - CASTPVEPRETQYF TGCGCCAGCACCCCCGTCGAGCCGCGAGAGACCCAGTACTTC
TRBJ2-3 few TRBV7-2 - CASRRGGSTDTQYF TGTGCCAGCCGAAGAGGGGGTAGCACAGATACGCAGTATTTT